These 3 T cell receptor beta chains share one sample of origin, sequenced in a study of spatial heterogeneity in lung cancer. Time point denoted: sample taken at primary tumor resection. Each CDR3 protein is one row after TCRdb ran MiXCR on the 5' RACE reads. Altogether approximately 92,000 distinct CDR3 sequences are present, about 12% being singletons, with the ten largest covering about two fifths. Source: PBMCs, taken at surgery. The receptor source for this set is a male donor with early-stage non-small cell lung cancer.

The CDR3 loop is CASRTGQEGSQYF. In DNA, the CDR3 is TGTGCCAGCAGAACGGGACAGGAGGGGTCCCAGTACTTC. The V call is TRBV6-5, the J call TRBJ2-5; 8 bases are a match to TRBD1. Germline CDR1 and CDR2: MNHEY and SVGAGI. J lost 9 bases, V lost 6 bases, and 9 bases had no gene match. The CDR3 length is 13 residues.

The rearrangement links TRBV29-1 to TRBJ2-1; 8 bases agree with TRBD2. Germline assignment: CDR1 SQVTM and CDR2 ANQGSEA. CDR3 length: 15 residues. Losses at the gene ends were 5 bases for V and 3 bases for J; bases not matched to a gene: 9. In nucleotides, the CDR3 is TGCAGCGTTAATCATCCGGGGGGGATCTACAATGAGCAGTTCTTC. Protein sequence: CSVNHPGGIYNEQFF.

This clonotype was detected ten times or more. The rearrangement links TRBV27 to TRBJ1-5; 7 nucleotides line up with TRBD1. CDR1 and CDR2 (germline): MNHEY, SMNVEV (reference sequence). V lost 8 bases and J lost 0; bases outside the gene matches: 10. The CDR3 covers 16 residues. DNA of the CDR3: TGTGCCAGCCGCCCCCTGGGACAGAGTAGCAATCAGCCCCAGCATTTT. It yields the protein CASRPLGQSSNQPQHF.